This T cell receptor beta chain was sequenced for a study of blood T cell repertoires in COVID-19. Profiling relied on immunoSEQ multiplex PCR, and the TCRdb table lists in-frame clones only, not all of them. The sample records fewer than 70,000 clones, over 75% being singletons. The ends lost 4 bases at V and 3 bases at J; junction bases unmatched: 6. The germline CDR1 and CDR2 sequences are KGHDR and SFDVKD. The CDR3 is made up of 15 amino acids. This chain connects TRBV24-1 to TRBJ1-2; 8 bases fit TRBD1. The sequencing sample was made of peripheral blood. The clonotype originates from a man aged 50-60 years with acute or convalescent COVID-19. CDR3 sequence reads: CATSDPQGADYGYTF. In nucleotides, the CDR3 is TGTGCCACCAGTGACCCGCAGGGGGCGGACTATGGCTACACCTTC.